Included here is one T cell receptor (beta chain) sequence, with context. This sample was taken from a study of T cell responses to AZD1222 COVID-19 vaccine. Germline CDR1 and CDR2: SGHTS and YDEGEE. The CDR3 contains 13 residues. V lost 2 bases and J lost 4, with 7 bases in between. Sequencing was performed with immunoSEQ multiplex PCR; in TCRdb, only in-frame clones are kept and a portion is missing. The data hold fewer than 110,000 clones, with about nine tenths observed a single time. The receptor was derived from an adult in good health. The chain links TRBV5-8 to TRBJ1-5; D remains unclear. The source was peripheral blood, collected on day 0 of AZD1222 vaccination. In DNA, the CDR3 is TGTGCCAGCAGCTTTTACGGAAATCAGCCCCAGCATTTT. Encoded protein: CASSFYGNQPQHF.